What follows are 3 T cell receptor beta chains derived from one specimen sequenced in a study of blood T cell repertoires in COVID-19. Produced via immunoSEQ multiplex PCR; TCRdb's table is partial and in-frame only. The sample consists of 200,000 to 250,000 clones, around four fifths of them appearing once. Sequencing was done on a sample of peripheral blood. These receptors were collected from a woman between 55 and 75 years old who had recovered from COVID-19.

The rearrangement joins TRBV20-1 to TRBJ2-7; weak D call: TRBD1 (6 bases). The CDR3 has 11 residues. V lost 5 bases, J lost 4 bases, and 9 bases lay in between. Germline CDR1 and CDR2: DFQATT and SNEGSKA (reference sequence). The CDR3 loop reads CSAFQGYEQYF. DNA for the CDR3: TGCAGTGCTTTTCAGGGGTACGAGCAGTACTTC.

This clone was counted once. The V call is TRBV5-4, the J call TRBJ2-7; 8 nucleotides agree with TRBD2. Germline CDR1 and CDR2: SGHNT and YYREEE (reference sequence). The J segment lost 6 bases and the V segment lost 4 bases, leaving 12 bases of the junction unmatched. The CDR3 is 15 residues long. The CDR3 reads CASSPRGAGAREQYF. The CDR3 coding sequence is TGTGCCAGCAGCCCTCGAGGAGCGGGGGCCCGCGAGCAGTACTTC.

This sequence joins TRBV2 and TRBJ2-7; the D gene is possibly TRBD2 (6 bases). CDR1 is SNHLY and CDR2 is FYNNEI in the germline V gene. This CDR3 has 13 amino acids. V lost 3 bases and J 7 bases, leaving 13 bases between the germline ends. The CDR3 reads CASSDLRGGEQYF. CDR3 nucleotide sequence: TGTGCCAGCAGTGATTTGCGGGGTGGAGAGCAGTACTTC.